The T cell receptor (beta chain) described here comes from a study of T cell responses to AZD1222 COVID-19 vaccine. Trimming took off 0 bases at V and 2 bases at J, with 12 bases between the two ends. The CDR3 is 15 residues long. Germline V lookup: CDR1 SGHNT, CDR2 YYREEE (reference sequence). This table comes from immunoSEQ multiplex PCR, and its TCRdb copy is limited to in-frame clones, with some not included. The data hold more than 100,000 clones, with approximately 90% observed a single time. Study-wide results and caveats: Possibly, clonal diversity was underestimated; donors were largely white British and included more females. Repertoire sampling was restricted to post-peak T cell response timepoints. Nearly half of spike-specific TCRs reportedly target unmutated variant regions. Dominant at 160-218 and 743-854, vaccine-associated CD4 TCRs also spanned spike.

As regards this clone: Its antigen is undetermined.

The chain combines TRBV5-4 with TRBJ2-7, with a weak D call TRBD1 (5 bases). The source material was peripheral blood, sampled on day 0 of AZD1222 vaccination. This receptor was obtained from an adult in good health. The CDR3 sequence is CASSLERGRAYEQYF. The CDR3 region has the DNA TGTGCCAGCAGCTTGGAAAGGGGTAGGGCCTACGAGCAGTACTTC. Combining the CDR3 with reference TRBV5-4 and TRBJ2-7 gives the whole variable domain ETGVTQSPTHLIKTRGQQVTLRCSSQSGHNTVSWYQQALGQGPQFIFQYYREEENGRGNFPPRFSGLQFPNYSSELNVNALELDDSALYLCASSLERGRAYEQYFGPGTRLTVT.